Reported below is one TCR beta chain. Its matching antigen is unknown. This sample is part of a study of shared clonotypes between healthy human individuals. The V end was cut by 4 bases, the J end by 0 bases, with 7 bases between. The CDR3 is made up of 14 amino acids. The germline V gene encodes CDR1 SGHVS and CDR2 FNYEAQ. Clones were read by immunoSEQ multiplex PCR, and TCRdb kept only the in-frame ones, dropping some. The repertoire includes 2 million to 2.5 million clones, about nine tenths of them detected once, and about 0.41% sits in the top ten. Study conclusions and caveats: Several donors shared about 5% of their naive CD4 clonotypes.

The sequence came from a man aged 18 to 30 in good health. Some clones in this sample may be carry-over from other donors' samples. This chain joins TRBV7-6 and TRBJ1-3; D is unclear. Material for sequencing was naive CD4+ T cells from PBMCs. Described subset: CD45RA+ positively selected. CDR3 sequence (DNA): TGTGCCAGCAGCTCCTCAAACTCTGGAAACACCATATATTTT. Protein: CASSSSNSGNTIYF. The full variable domain, with the rest looked up from reference TRBV7-6 and TRBJ1-3, is GAGVSQSPRYKVTKRGQDVALRCDPISGHVSLYWYRQALGQGPEFLTYFNYEAQQDKSGLPNDRFSAERPEGSISTLTIQRTEQRDSAMYRCASSSSNSGNTIYFGEGSWLTVV.